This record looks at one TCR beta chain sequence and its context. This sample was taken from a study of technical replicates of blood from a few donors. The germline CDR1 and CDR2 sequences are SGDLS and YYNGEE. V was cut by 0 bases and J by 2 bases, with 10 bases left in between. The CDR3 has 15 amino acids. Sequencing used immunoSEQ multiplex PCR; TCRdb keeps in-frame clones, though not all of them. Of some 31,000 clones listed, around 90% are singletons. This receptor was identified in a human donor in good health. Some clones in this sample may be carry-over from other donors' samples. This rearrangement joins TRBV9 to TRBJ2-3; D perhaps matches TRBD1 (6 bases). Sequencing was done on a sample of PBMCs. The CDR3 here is CASSVGGHLTDTQYF. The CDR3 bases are TGTGCCAGCAGCGTAGGGGGACACCTCACAGATACGCAGTATTTT.